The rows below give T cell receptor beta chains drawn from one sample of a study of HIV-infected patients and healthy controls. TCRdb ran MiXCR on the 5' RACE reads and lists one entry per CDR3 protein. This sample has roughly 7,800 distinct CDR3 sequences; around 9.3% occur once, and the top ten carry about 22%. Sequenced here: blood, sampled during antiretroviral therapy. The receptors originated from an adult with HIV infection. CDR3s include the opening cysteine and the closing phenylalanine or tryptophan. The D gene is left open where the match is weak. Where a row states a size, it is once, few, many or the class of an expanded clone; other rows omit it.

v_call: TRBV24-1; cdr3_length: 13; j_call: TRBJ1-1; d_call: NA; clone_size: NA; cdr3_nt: TGTGCCACCAGTGATGCGGGACGCACTGAAGCTTTCTTT; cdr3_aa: CATSDAGRTEAFF
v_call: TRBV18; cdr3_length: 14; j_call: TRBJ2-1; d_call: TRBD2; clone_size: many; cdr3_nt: TGTGCCAGCTCACAAGGGACTAGCGTGGTTGAGCAGTTCTTC; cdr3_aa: CASSQGTSVVEQFF
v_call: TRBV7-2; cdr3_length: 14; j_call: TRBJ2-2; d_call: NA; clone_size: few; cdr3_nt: TGTGCCAGCAGCCCAGCGGCAGAACACGGGGAGCTGTTTTTT; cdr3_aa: CASSPAAEHGELFF
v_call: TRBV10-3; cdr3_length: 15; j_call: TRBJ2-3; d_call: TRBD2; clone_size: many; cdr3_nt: TGTGCCATCAGTGCTGGGACTAGCGTGGAAGATACGCAGTATTTT; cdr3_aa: CAISAGTSVEDTQYF
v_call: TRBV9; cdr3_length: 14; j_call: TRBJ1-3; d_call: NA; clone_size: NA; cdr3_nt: TGTGCCAGCAGCGCTTCGTCGACCGGAAACACCATATATTTT; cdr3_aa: CASSASSTGNTIYF
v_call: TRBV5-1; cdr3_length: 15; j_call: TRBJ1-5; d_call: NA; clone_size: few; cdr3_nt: TGCGCCAGCAGCTTGGCCCCGGGGGCGCGGCAGCCCCAGCATTTT; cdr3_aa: CASSLAPGARQPQHF
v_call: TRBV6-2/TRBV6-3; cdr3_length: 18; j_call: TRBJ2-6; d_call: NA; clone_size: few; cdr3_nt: TGTGCCAGCAGTTACTCGAAGGGCCCTCTCACTGGGGCCAACGTCCTGACTTTC; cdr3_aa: CASSYSKGPLTGANVLTF
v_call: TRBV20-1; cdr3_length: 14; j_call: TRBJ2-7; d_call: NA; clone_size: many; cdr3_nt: TGCAGTGCTACGGTCGGGGCCAACCGGGACGAGCAGTACTTC; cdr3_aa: CSATVGANRDEQYF
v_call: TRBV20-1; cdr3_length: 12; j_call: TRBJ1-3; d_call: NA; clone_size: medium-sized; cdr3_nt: TGCAGTGCTAAAAGGGGAACTAACACCATATATTTT; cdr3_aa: CSAKRGTNTIYF
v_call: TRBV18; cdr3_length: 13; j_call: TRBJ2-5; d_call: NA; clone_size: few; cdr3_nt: TGTGCCAGCTCACCAGGGATAGCAGAGACCCAGTACTTC; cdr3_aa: CASSPGIAETQYF
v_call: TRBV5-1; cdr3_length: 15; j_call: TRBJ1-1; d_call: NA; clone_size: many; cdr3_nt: TGCGCCAGCAGGCCGGACCCACGATCCGTCACTGAAGCTTTCTTT; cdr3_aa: CASRPDPRSVTEAFF
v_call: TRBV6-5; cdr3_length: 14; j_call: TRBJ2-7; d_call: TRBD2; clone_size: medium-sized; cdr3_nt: TGTGCCAGCAGAGCCCTAGGCGGGAGGGGCGAGCAGTACTTC; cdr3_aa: CASRALGGRGEQYF
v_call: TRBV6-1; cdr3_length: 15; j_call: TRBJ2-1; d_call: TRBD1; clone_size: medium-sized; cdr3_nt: TGTGCCAGCCATTTGGACAGGGGAGTTTACAATGAGCAGTTCTTC; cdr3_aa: CASHLDRGVYNEQFF
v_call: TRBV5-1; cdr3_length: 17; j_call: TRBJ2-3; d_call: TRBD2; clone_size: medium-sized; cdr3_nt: TGCGCCAGCAGCCGAAGGACTAGCGGGGCGGGCACAGATACGCAGTATTTT; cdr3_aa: CASSRRTSGAGTDTQYF
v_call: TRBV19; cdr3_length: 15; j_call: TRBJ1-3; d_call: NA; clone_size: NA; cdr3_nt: TGTGCCAGTACCCGGGACCGGAACTCTGGAAACACCATATATTTT; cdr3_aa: CASTRDRNSGNTIYF
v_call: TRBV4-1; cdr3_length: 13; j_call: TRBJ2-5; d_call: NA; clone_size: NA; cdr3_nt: TGCGCCAGCAGCCGAGGCGTTGCAGAGACCCAGTACTTC; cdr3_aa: CASSRGVAETQYF
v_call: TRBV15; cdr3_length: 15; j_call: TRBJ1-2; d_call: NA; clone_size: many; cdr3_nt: TGTGCCACCAGCTCCGGTGGGCTTTACGTAGGTGGCTACACCTTC; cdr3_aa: CATSSGGLYVGGYTF
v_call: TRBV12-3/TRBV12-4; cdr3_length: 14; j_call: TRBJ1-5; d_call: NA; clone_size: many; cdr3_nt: TGTGCCAGCAGTCCGATGTTGAGCAATCAGCCCCAGCATTTT; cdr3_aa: CASSPMLSNQPQHF
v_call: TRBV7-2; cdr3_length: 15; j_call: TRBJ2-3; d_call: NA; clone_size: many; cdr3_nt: TGTGCCAGCAGCTTAGGGCAATCTAGCACAGATACGCAGTATTTT; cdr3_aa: CASSLGQSSTDTQYF
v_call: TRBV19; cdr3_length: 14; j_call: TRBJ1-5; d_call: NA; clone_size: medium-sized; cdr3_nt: TGTGCCAGTAGTCTTAGGAGTTATGAACAGCCCCAGCATTTT; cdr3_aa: CASSLRSYEQPQHF
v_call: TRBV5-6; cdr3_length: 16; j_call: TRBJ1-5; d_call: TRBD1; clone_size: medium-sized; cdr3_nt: TGTGCCAGCAGCTACGCCACGACAGGGGGCAATCAGCCCCAGCATTTT; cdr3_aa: CASSYATTGGNQPQHF
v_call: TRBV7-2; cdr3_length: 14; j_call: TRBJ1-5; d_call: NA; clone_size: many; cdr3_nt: TGTGCCAGCAGCTGGACAGAAGGCAATCAGCCCCAGCATTTT; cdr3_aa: CASSWTEGNQPQHF
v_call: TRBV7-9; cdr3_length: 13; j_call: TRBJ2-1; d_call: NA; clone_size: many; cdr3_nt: TGTGCCAGCAGCTTAGGGCCTCTCAATGAGCAGTTCTTC; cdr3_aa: CASSLGPLNEQFF
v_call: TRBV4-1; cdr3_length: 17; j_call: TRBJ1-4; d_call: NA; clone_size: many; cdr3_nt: TGCGCCAGCAGCCAAGTAGGTTCCAGAGAGACTAATGAAAAACTGTTTTTT; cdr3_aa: CASSQVGSRETNEKLFF
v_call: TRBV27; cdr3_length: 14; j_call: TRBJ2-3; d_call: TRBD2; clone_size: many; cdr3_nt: TGTGCCAGCAGAAGGACTAGGAGCGCAGATACGCAGTATTTT; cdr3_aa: CASRRTRSADTQYF
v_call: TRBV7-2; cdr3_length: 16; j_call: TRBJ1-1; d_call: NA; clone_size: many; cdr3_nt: TGTGCCAGCAGCTTATTTCCTGCAGGGACGGGGACTGAAGCTTTCTTT; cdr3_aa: CASSLFPAGTGTEAFF
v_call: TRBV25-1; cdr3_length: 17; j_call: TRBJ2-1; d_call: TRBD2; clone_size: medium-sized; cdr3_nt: TGTGCCAGCAGTGTCAAGCGGGGGGTTGGTTTAAGCGATGAGCAGTTCTTC; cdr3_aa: CASSVKRGVGLSDEQFF
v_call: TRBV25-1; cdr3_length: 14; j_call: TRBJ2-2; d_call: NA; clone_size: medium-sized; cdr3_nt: TGTGCCAGCCGCGAGGAGGAATACACCGGGGAGCTGTTTTTT; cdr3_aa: CASREEEYTGELFF
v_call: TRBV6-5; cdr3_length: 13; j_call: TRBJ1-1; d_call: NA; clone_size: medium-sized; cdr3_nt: TGTGCCAGCAGTGCACAGGGCAACGGTGAAGCTTTCTTT; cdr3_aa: CASSAQGNGEAFF
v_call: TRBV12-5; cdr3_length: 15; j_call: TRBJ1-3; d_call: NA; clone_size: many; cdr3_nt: TGTGCTAGTGGCTTGCCGGGCTCGGGAGGAAACACCATATATTTT; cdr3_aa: CASGLPGSGGNTIYF
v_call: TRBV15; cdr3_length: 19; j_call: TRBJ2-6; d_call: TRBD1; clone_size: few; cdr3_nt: TGTGCCACCAGCAGAGATCGACAGGGGATAGCGGACGGGGCCAACGTCCTGACTTTC; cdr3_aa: CATSRDRQGIADGANVLTF
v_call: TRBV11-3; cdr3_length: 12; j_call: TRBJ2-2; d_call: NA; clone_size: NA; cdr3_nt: TGTGCCAGCAGCCAGAACACCGGGGAGCTGTTTTTT; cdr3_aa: CASSQNTGELFF
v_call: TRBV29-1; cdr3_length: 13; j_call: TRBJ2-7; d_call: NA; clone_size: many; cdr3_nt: TGCAGCGTTGTCGCGGGAACATACTACGAGCAGTACTTC; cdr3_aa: CSVVAGTYYEQYF